These T cell receptor beta chains were read from a single sample in a study of T cell responses to AZD1222 COVID-19 vaccine. The protocol was immunoSEQ multiplex PCR, while the TCRdb copy is restricted to in-frame clones and leaves out a portion. Of tens of thousands of clones in the sample, roughly 80% were seen once. The sample was peripheral blood, taken on day 0 of MenACWY control vaccination. The receptors derive from an adult in good health. The CDR3 runs from the conserved cysteine through the conserved F or W. The D gene is left open where the match is weak. The size field is filled for only some rows; it gives once, few, many or a size class.

CDR3aa,CDR3nt,j_gene,abundance,d_gene,v_gene
CAWSPSRGEGNTIYF,TGTGCCTGGAGTCCCTCCCGGGGGGAAGGGAACACCATATATTTT,TRBJ1-3,.,.,TRBV30
CASSLGFIHTDTQYF,TGTGCCAGCAGCTTGGGGTTTATCCACACAGATACGCAGTATTTT,TRBJ2-3,.,.,TRBV5-8
CASSVAGVTGELFF,TGTGCCAGCAGCGTAGCAGGGGTCACCGGGGAGCTGTTTTTT,TRBJ2-2,.,.,TRBV9
CASSPTVNSGSWGIAKNIQYF,TGTGCCAGTAGTCCTACTGTGAATAGCGGGAGCTGGGGAATAGCCAAAAACATTCAGTACTTC,TRBJ2-4,.,TRBD2,TRBV19
CASSSAARGSNYGYTF,TGTGCCAGCAGCTCCGCCGCAAGGGGCAGCAACTATGGCTACACCTTC,TRBJ1-2,.,.,TRBV5-4
CASSNRVQPQHF,TGTGCCAGCAGTAACAGGGTTCAGCCCCAGCATTTT,TRBJ1-5,.,.,TRBV28
CASSLLQGVDTEAFF,TGTGCCAGCAGCTTACTACAGGGAGTTGACACTGAAGCTTTCTTT,TRBJ1-1,few,.,TRBV5-4
CASSLLRQGKETQYF,TGTGCCAGCAGCCTCCTAAGACAGGGGAAAGAGACCCAGTACTTC,TRBJ2-5,.,TRBD1,TRBV3-1/TRBV3-2
CASSLSGGAGASSYGYTF,TGTGCCAGCAGTTTATCGGGGGGGGCCGGGGCTTCCTCCTATGGCTACACCTTC,TRBJ1-2,.,.,TRBV27
CASSLGQPNTEAFF,TGTGCCAGCAGCTTGGGACAGCCGAACACTGAAGCTTTCTTT,TRBJ1-1,.,TRBD1,TRBV7-9